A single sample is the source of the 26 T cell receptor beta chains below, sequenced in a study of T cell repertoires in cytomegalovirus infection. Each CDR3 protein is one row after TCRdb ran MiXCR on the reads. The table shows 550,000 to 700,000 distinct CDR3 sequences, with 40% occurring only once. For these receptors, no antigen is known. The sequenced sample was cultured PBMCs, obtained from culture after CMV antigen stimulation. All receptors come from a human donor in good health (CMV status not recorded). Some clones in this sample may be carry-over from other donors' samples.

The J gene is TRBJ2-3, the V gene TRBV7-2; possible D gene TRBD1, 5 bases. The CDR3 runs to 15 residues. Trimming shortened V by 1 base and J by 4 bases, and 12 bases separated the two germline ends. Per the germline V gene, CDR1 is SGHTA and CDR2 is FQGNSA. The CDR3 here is CASSLGLRVADTQYF. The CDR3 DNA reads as TGTGCCAGCAGCTTAGGTCTCAGGGTGGCAGATACGCAGTATTTT.

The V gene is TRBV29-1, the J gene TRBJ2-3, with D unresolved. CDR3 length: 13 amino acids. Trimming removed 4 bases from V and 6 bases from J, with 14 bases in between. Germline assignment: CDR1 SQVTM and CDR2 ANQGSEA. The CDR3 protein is CSVVSRFIDTQYF. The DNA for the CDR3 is TGCAGCGTTGTTTCCCGATTTATTGATACGCAGTATTTT.

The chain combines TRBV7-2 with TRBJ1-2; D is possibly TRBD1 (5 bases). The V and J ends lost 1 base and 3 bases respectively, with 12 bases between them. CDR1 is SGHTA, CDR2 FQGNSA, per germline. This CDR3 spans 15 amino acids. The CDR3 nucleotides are TGTGCCAGCAGCTTAGAATTTTGGGGGGACTATGGCTACACCTTC. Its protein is CASSLEFWGDYGYTF.

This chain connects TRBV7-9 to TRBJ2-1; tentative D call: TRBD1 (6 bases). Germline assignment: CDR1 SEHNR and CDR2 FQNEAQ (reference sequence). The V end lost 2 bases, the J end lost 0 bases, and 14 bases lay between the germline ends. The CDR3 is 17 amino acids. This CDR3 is CASSLRDRTGSYNEQFF. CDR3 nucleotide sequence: TGTGCCAGCAGCTTAAGAGACAGGACCGGCTCCTACAATGAGCAGTTCTTC. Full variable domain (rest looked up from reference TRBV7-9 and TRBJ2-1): DTGVSQNPRHKITKRGQNVTFRCDPISEHNRLYWYRQTLGQGPEFLTYFQNEAQLEKSRLLSDRFSAERPKGSFSTLEIQRTEQGDSAMYLCASSLRDRTGSYNEQFFGPGTRLTVL.

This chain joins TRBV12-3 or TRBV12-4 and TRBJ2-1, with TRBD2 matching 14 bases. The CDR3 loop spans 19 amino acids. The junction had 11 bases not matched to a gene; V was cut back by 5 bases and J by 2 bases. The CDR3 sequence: CASSRLAGGLGGAYNEQFF. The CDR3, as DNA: TGTGCCAGCAGTCGACTAGCGGGAGGGTTAGGGGGGGCCTACAATGAGCAGTTCTTC.

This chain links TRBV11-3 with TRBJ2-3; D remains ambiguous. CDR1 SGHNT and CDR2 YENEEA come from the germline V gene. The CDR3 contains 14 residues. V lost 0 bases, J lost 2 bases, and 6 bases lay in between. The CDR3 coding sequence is TGTGCCAGCAGCTTAGACACTTTCACAGATACGCAGTATTTT. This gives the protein CASSLDTFTDTQYF.

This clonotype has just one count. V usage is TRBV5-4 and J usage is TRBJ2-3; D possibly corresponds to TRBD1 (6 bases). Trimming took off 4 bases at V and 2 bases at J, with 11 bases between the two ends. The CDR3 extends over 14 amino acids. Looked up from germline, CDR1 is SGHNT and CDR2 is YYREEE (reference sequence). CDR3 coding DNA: TGTGCCAGCAGCAACAGGGACCCCACAGATACGCAGTATTTT. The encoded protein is CASSNRDPTDTQYF.

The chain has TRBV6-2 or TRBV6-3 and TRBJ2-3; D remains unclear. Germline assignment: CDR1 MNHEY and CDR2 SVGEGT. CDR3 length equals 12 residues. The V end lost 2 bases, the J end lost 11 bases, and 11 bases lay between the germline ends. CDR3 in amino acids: CASSYRQSRQYF. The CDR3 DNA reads TGTGCCAGCAGTTACAGGCAAAGTCGGCAGTATTTT.

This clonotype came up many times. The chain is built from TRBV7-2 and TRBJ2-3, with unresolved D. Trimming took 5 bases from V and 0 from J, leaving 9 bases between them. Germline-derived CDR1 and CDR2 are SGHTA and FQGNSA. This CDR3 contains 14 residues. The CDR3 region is CASSQDASTDTQYF. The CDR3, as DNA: TGTGCCAGCAGCCAGGACGCAAGCACAGATACGCAGTATTTT.

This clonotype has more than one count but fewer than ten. The CDR3 DNA is TGTGCCAGCAGTAGTAGGGGCCCTCAGTGGCCCCAGCATTTT. Its protein product is CASSSRGPQWPQHF. The chain employs TRBV12-3 or TRBV12-4 and TRBJ1-5; D might be TRBD1 (5 bases). Trimming took 5 bases from V and 9 from J, leaving 17 bases between them. The CDR3 consists of 14 residues.

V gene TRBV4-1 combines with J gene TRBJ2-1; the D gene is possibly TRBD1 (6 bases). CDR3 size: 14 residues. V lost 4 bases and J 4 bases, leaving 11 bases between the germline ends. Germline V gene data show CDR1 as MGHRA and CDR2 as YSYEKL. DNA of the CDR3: TGCGCCAGCAGCCGGATGACAGGTTACAATGAGCAGTTCTTC. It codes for CASSRMTGYNEQFF.

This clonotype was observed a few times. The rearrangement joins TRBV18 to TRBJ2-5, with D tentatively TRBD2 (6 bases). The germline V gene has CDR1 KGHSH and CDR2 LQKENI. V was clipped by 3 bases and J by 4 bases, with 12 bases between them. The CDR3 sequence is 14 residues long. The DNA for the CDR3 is TGTGCCAGCTCACCTCCACGGGGAGGAGAGACCCAGTACTTC. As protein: CASSPPRGGETQYF.

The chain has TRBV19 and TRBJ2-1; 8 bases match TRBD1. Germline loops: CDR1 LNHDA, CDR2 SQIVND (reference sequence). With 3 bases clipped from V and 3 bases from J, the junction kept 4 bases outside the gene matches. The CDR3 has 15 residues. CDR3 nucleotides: TGTGCCAGTAGTATCCCAGGGGGCGGCTACAATGAGCAGTTCTTC. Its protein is CASSIPGGGYNEQFF.

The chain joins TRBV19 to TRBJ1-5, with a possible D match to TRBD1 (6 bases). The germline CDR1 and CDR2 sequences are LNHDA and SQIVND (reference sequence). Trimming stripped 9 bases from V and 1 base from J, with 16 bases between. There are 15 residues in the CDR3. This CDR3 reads CARRILGGSNQPQHF. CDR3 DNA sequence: TGTGCCAGACGAATACTAGGGGGAAGCAATCAGCCCCAGCATTTT.

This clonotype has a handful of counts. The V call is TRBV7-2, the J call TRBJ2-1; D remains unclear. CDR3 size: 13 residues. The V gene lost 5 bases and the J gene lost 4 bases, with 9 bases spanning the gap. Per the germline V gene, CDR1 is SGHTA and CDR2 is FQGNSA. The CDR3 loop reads CASSHYRYNEQFF. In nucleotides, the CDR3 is TGTGCCAGCAGCCACTACCGGTACAATGAGCAGTTCTTC.

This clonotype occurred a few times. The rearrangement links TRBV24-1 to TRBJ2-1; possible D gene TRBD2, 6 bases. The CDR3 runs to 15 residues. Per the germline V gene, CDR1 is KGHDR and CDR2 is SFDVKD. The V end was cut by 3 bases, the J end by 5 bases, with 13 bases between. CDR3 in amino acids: CATSDPRSGDNEQFF. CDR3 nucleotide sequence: TGTGCCACCAGTGATCCGCGTAGCGGAGACAATGAGCAGTTCTTC.

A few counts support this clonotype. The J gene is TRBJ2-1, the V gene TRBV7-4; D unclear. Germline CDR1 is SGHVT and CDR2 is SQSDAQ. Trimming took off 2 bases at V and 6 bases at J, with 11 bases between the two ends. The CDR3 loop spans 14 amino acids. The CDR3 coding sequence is TGTGCCAGCAGCTTATTCGCTGACACCAATGAGCAGTTCTTC. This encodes CASSLFADTNEQFF.

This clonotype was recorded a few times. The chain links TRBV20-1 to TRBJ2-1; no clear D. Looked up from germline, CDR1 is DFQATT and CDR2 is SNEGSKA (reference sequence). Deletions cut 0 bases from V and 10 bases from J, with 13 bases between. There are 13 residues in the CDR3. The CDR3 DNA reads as TGCAGTGCTAGAGAATCTCAAGGTGGCGAGCAGTTCTTC. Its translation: CSARESQGGEQFF.

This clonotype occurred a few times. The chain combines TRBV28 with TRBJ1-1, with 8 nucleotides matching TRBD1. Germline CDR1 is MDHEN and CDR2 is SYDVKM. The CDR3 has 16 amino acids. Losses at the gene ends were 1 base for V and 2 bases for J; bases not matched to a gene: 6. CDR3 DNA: TGTGCCAGCAGTTTATCTGGGACAGGAACTAACACTGAAGCTTTCTTT. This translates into CASSLSGTGTNTEAFF.

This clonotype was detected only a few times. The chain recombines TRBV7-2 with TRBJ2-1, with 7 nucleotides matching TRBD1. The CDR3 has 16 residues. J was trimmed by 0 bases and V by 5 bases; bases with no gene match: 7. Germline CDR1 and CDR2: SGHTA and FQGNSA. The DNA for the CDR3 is TGTGCCAGCAGCACTACCGGGACAGCCTCCTACAATGAGCAGTTCTTC. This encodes CASSTTGTASYNEQFF. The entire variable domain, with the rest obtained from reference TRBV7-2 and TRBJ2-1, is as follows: GAGVSQSPSNKVTEKGKDVELRCDPISGHTALYWYRQSLGQGLEFLIYFQGNSAPDKSGLPSDRFSAERTGGSVSTLTIQRTQQEDSAVYLCASSTTGTASYNEQFFGPGTRLTVL.

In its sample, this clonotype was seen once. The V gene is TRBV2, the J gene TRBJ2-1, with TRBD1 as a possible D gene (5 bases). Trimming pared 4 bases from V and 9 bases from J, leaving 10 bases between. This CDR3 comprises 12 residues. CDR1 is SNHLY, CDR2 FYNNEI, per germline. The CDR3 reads CASSGIGAEQFF. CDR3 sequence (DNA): TGTGCCAGCAGTGGGATTGGGGCTGAGCAGTTCTTC.

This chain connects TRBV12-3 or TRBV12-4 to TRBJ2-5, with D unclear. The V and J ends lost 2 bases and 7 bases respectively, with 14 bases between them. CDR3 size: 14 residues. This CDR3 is CASSLTTGPWTQYF. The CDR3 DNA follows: TGTGCCAGCAGTTTAACTACGGGCCCATGGACCCAGTACTTC.

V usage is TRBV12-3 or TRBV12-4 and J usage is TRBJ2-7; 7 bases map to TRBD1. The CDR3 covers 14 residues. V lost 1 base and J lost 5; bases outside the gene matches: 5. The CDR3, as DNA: TGTGCCAGCAGTTTAGTGTTAGGGGGCCACGAGCAGTACTTC. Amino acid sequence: CASSLVLGGHEQYF.

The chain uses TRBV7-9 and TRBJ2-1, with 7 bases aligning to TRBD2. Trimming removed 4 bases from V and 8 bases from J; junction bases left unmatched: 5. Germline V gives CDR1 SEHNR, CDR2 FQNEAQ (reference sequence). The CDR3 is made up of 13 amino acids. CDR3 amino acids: CASSSGGYDEQFF. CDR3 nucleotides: TGTGCCAGCAGCTCGGGGGGTTATGATGAGCAGTTCTTC. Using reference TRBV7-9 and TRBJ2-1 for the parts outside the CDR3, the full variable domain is DTGVSQNPRHKITKRGQNVTFRCDPISEHNRLYWYRQTLGQGPEFLTYFQNEAQLEKSRLLSDRFSAERPKGSFSTLEIQRTEQGDSAMYLCASSSGGYDEQFFGPGTRLTVL.

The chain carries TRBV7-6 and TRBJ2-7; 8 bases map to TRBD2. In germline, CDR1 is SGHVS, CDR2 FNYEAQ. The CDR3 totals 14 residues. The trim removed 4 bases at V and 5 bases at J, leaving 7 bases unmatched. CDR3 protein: CASSYSTGGDEQYF. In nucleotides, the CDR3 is TGTGCCAGCAGCTACTCAACGGGAGGGGACGAGCAGTACTTC.

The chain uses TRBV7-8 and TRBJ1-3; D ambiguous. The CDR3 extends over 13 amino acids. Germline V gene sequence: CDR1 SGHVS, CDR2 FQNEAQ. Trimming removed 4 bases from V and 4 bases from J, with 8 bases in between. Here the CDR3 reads CASSSSTGNTIYF. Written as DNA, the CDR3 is TGTGCCAGCAGCTCGAGTACAGGAAACACCATATATTTT.